Shown below are 6 T cell receptor beta chains from a single sample sequenced in a study of technical replicates of blood from a few donors. Here immunoSEQ multiplex PCR was the method, and the copy in TCRdb shows in-frame clones only, minus some. The sample includes about 97,000 clones, about 94% of them seen just once. Sequencing was carried out using T cells isolated from PBMCs. The receptor source for this set is a human donor in good health.

V gene TRBV28 combines with J gene TRBJ2-7; D is uncertain. This CDR3 comprises 13 residues. Germline values: CDR1 MDHEN, CDR2 SYDVKM. Trimming left V 6 bases short and J 2 bases short, with 11 bases between. The CDR3 DNA reads TGTGCCAGCAGCTATCACAGTACCTACGAGCAGTACTTC. Its protein is CASSYHSTYEQYF.

The V gene is TRBV2, the J gene TRBJ2-7; 11 bases are shared with TRBD2. J lost 5 bases, V lost 7 bases, and 7 bases had no gene match. Germline-derived CDR1 and CDR2 are SNHLY and FYNNEI. The CDR3 sequence is 14 residues long. The CDR3 DNA follows: TGTGCCAGCACAACGACTAGCGGGAAGGACGAGCAGTACTTC. It yields the protein CASTTTSGKDEQYF.

This clone was counted a few times. The chain combines TRBV7-2 with TRBJ1-1, with 9 bases that match TRBD1. Looked up from germline, CDR1 is SGHTA and CDR2 is FQGNSA. With 5 bases clipped from V and 10 bases from J, the junction kept 8 bases outside the gene matches. CDR3 length: 13 amino acids. This CDR3 is CASSLGTGTRAFF. In nucleotides, the CDR3 is TGTGCCAGCAGCCTCGGGACAGGGACCAGAGCTTTCTTT. The full variable domain, rest sourced from reference TRBV7-2 and TRBJ1-1, is GAGVSQSPSNKVTEKGKDVELRCDPISGHTALYWYRQSLGQGLEFLIYFQGNSAPDKSGLPSDRFSAERTGGSVSTLTIQRTQQEDSAVYLCASSLGTGTRAFFGQGTRLTVV.

V and J are TRBV7-6 and TRBJ2-7, with D possibly TRBD2 on 6 matching bases. Per germline, CDR1 SGHVS and CDR2 FNYEAQ. The V and J ends lost 1 base and 2 bases respectively, with 6 bases between them. CDR3 length: 13 amino acids. CDR3 sequence: CASSLGTTYEQYF. In DNA, the CDR3 is TGTGCCAGCAGCTTAGGGACTACCTACGAGCAGTACTTC. Full variable domain (remainder filled in from reference TRBV7-6 and TRBJ2-7): GAGVSQSPRYKVTKRGQDVALRCDPISGHVSLYWYRQALGQGPEFLTYFNYEAQQDKSGLPNDRFSAERPEGSISTLTIQRTEQRDSAMYRCASSLGTTYEQYFGPGTRLTVT.

This clone showed up just once. The chain combines TRBV4-3 with TRBJ2-7; TRBD2 is a possible D gene (6 bases). Germline loops: CDR1 LGHNA, CDR2 YSLEER. The CDR3 loop spans 13 amino acids. Trimming stripped 1 base from V and 2 bases from J, with 6 bases between. The CDR3 spells CASSQAGAYEQYF. CDR3 in DNA: TGCGCCAGCAGCCAAGCGGGAGCCTACGAGCAGTACTTC.

This chain connects TRBV9 to TRBJ2-1, with D hard to call. Looked up from germline, CDR1 is SGDLS and CDR2 is YYNGEE. The V and J ends lost 1 base and 0 bases respectively, with 5 bases between them. The CDR3 length is 14 residues. The CDR3 is CASSVRSSYNEQFF. The CDR3 nucleotides are TGTGCCAGCAGCGTAAGGAGCTCCTACAATGAGCAGTTCTTC.